This T cell receptor beta chain was retrieved from a study of blood T cell repertoires in COVID-19. The overall study: Acute and convalescent COVID-19 samples came from the United States, Italy and Spain.

Clones were read by immunoSEQ multiplex PCR, and TCRdb kept only the in-frame ones, dropping some. The sample has roughly 320,000 clones; approximately 84% are singletons. The V and J ends lost 10 bases and 4 bases, in that order; junction bases with no gene match: 9. Germline assignment: CDR1 KGHDR and CDR2 SFDVKD. This CDR3 is 15 amino acids long. Participants, roughly 18 to 90 years old, spanned some 23 US areas. Donors were grouped by their self-reported clinical history. Recovered participants had two consecutive negative NP/OP PCR tests, healthcare professional clearance, or symptom resolution. The chain joins TRBV24-1 to TRBJ2-3; 11 positions agree with TRBD2. The sequence derives from a man between 25 and 39 years old who had recovered from COVID-19. The sample was PBMCs or T cells enriched from blood (not recorded which). The CDR3 spells CATGSSSGRSDTQYF. For the CDR3, the DNA is TGTGCCACAGGGAGTTCTAGCGGGAGGTCAGATACGCAGTATTTT.